This TCR beta chain is from a study of blood T cells in healthy people across ages. Background on the study: Capture by template switching was about one barcoded beta molecule per two T cells.

The authors ran a second PCR of roughly 6 to 12 cycles using a sample-barcoded 5' primer and a J-beta primer mix. TCRdb reprocessed the 5' RACE reads via MiXCR and lists one record per CDR3 protein. The table lists 700,000 to 850,000 distinct CDR3 sequences, about 53% of them singletons. Regarding this clonotype: Its specificity is unknown.

Study conclusions and caveats: Any changes in expanded clonotypes were possibly confounded, as donor CMV status remained unknown. With age, beta diversity per million T cells declined roughly linearly, significantly by around 43.

This sequence originates from a man older than 75 in good health. Sequencing input: blood.

CDR3 DNA: TGTGCCAGCAGTTACCTCGGACTAGCCACACAGTATTTT. As protein: CASSYLGLATQYF. The J gene is TRBJ2-3, the V gene TRBV6-5; TRBD2 matches at 8 bases. The CDR3 has 13 residues. Losses at the gene ends were 2 bases for V and 12 bases for J; bases not matched to a gene: 7. CDR1 MNHEY and CDR2 SVGAGI come from the germline V gene.